A selection of T cell receptor beta chains follows, all from one sample in a study of blood T cell repertoires in COVID-19. Generated by immunoSEQ multiplex PCR, the TCRdb table keeps only in-frame clones and is missing some. The sample yields about 99,000 clones, about 91% seen once. Sequencing used peripheral blood. Receptor source: a human donor in a cohort sampled during active COVID-19. CDR3s include the opening cysteine and the closing phenylalanine or tryptophan.

CASSPTSSYEQYF,TRBJ2-7,TRBV12-3/TRBV12-4
CASSYTARTSGTSYEQYF,TRBJ2-7,TRBV6-2/TRBV6-3
CASRVAGGVYEQYF,TRBJ2-7,TRBV19
CASSYRLASGVYEQYF,TRBJ2-7,TRBV6-2/TRBV6-3
CASSEGDSSYEQYF,TRBJ2-7,TRBV6-1
CASSPSPSGLTYNEQFF,TRBJ2-1,TRBV19
CASSILAGGPDEQFF,TRBJ2-1,TRBV5-1
CASSLVAGSSGELFF,TRBJ2-2,TRBV27
CASSKGTGYGYTF,TRBJ1-2,TRBV21-1
CASVRYGYTF,TRBJ1-2,TRBV6-5
CASSVNRMANTEAFF,TRBJ1-1,TRBV5-1
CATSRFGTGTDENTGELFF,TRBJ2-2,TRBV15
CASSLLREGNQPQHF,TRBJ1-5,TRBV28
CASSLGRVLVSGNTIYF,TRBJ1-3,TRBV7-8
CASTQGGGRVYNEQFF,TRBJ2-1,TRBV28
CASSPVTGVYEQFF,TRBJ2-1,TRBV3-1/TRBV3-2
CASSQDPDRDRTDTQYF,TRBJ2-3,TRBV14
CASSLARQGGSGANVLTF,TRBJ2-6,TRBV7-2